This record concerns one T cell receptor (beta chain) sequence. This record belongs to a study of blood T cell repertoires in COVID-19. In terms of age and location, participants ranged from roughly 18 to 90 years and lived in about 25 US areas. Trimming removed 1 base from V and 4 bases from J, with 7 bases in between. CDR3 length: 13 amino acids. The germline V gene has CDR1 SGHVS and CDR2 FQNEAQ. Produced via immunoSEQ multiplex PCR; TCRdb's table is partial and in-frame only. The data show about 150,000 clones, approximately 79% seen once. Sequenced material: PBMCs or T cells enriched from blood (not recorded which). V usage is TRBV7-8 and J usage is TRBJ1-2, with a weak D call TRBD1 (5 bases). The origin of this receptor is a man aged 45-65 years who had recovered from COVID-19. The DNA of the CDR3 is TGTGCCAGCAGCTTAGGGGGGGGCTATGGCTACACCTTC. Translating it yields CASSLGGGYGYTF.